The 13 T cell receptor beta chains given below trace back to one sample, sequenced in a study of graft-versus-host responses after intestinal transplantation. The repertoire was sequenced with immunoSEQ multiplex PCR; TCRdb's copy has only in-frame clones and lacks some. Of some 45,000 clones listed, 90% to 95% were seen once; the top ten hold approximately 4.7%. The sequencing used PBMCs, collected 524 days after transplant. The receptors here all came from a human patient who received an intestinal transplant, so some T cells may come from the graft donor.

The chain employs TRBV30 and TRBJ2-3, with D uncertain. V was trimmed by 2 bases and J by 3 bases, leaving 6 bases between them. Germline V gene data show CDR1 as GTSNPN and CDR2 as SVGIG (reference sequence). The CDR3 spans 12 residues. The CDR3 region has the DNA TGTGCCTGGAGTATTCGAACAGATACGCAGTATTTT. It translates to CAWSIRTDTQYF.

This chain uses TRBV11-3 with TRBJ1-2; 10 positions match TRBD1. The J segment lost 4 bases and the V segment lost 1 base, leaving 3 bases of the junction unmatched. This CDR3 spans 15 amino acids. Germline values: CDR1 SGHNT, CDR2 YENEEA. DNA for the CDR3: TGTGCCAGCAGCTTAGCCGGGACAGGGGTCTATGGCTACACCTTC. It yields the protein CASSLAGTGVYGYTF.

The rearrangement joins TRBV5-4 to TRBJ2-7; 12 nucleotides line up with TRBD2. Germline V lookup: CDR1 SGHNT, CDR2 YYREEE (reference sequence). V was clipped by 0 bases and J by 9 bases; unmatched bases: 7. This CDR3 region has 15 residues. DNA for the CDR3: TGTGCCAGCAGCTTGGCACTAGCGGGAGGAGTGACGCAGTACTTC. Its translation is CASSLALAGGVTQYF.

This chain joins TRBV7-9 and TRBJ1-1, with TRBD1 identical over 7 bases. Trimming took 3 bases from V and 9 from J; bases not matched to a gene: 7. This CDR3 spans 13 amino acids. CDR1 is SEHNR and CDR2 is FQNEAQ in the germline V gene (reference sequence). The chain's CDR3 is CASSFSGTEKAFF. The CDR3 DNA follows: TGTGCCAGCAGCTTTTCCGGGACAGAAAAAGCTTTCTTT.

The sample holds a few counts of this clone. This sequence joins TRBV18 and TRBJ2-1; TRBD2 is a possible D gene (5 bases). V lost 2 bases, J lost 9 bases, and 14 bases lay in between. The CDR3 length is 14 residues. CDR1 KGHSH and CDR2 LQKENI come from the germline V gene. In DNA, the CDR3 is TGTGCCAGCTCACCAGGCGGACTCTGGACTGAGCAGTTCTTC. This gives the protein CASSPGGLWTEQFF.

The chain uses TRBV30 and TRBJ2-5; D is possibly TRBD1 (5 bases). The CDR3 spans 14 residues. Germline assignment: CDR1 GTSNPN and CDR2 SVGIG (reference sequence). V dropped 3 bases and J dropped 5 bases, with 16 bases sitting between them. CDR3 residues: CAWSQGWGTETQYF. The CDR3 DNA is TGTGCCTGGAGCCAGGGATGGGGAACTGAGACCCAGTACTTC.

The CDR3: CSVEDGVSGFF. The CDR3, as DNA: TGCAGCGTTGAAGATGGGGTATCTGGGTTCTTC. The chain carries TRBV29-1 and TRBJ2-1; no clear D. Germline V gene data show CDR1 as SQVTM and CDR2 as ANQGSEA. This CDR3 region has 11 residues. The V end was cut by 0 bases, the J end by 15 bases, with 12 bases between.

The gene calls are TRBV10-3 and TRBJ2-7; unclear D gene. This CDR3 comprises 16 residues. Germline V gene sequence: CDR1 ENHRY, CDR2 SYGVKD. Trimming pared 3 bases from V and 4 bases from J, leaving 19 bases between. In nucleotides, the CDR3 is TGTGCCATCAGTGAAGGTGGCCTCGACCTTCTTTACGAGCAGTACTTC. Translation: CAISEGGLDLLYEQYF.

In this sample, this clone turned up once. The rearrangement links TRBV19 to TRBJ2-2; D remains unclear. Germline values: CDR1 LNHDA, CDR2 SQIVND (reference sequence). This CDR3 has 16 amino acids. Trimming took off 9 bases at V and 6 bases at J, with 23 bases between the two ends. The CDR3 region is CASSTLVATTPGELFF. The CDR3 nucleotides are TGTGCCAGCTCTACCCTTGTGGCCACCACACCCGGGGAGCTGTTTTTT.

V is TRBV11-2 and J is TRBJ2-3; the D is unclear. Germline V lookup: CDR1 SGHAT, CDR2 FQNNGV. Trimming left V 5 bases short and J 6 bases short, with 9 bases between. This CDR3 has 12 amino acids. This CDR3 reads CASSLAGDTQYF. As DNA, the CDR3 is TGTGCCAGCAGCCTCGCCGGGGATACGCAGTATTTT.

The chain joins TRBV6-5 to TRBJ2-1, with 7 bases aligning to TRBD1. V was clipped by 0 bases and J by 5 bases; unmatched bases: 1. This CDR3 contains 14 residues. In germline, CDR1 is MNHEY, CDR2 SVGAGI. The DNA for the CDR3 is TGTGCCAGCAGTTACTCGACAGGGAACAATGAGCAGTTCTTC. Its translation: CASSYSTGNNEQFF.

V usage is TRBV28 and J usage is TRBJ2-7; a weak D match, TRBD1 (6 bases). CDR1 is MDHEN, CDR2 SYDVKM, per germline. Trimming took off 6 bases at V and 3 bases at J, with 12 bases between the two ends. The CDR3 runs to 13 residues. The CDR3 sequence is CASSPRGFYEQYF. The CDR3, as DNA: TGTGCCAGCAGCCCCAGGGGATTCTACGAGCAGTACTTC.

This sequence joins TRBV5-5 and TRBJ2-7; TRBD2 agrees at 8 bases. Germline V CDR1 and CDR2: SGHKS, YYEKEE (reference sequence). CDR3 length equals 15 residues. After removal of 2 bases from V and 7 bases from J, the junction contained 11 bases not matched to a gene. This CDR3 is CASSLSSGNSGEQYF. The DNA of the CDR3 is TGTGCCAGCAGCTTAAGTAGCGGGAATTCGGGAGAGCAGTACTTC.